Each of the 24 T cell receptor beta chains below was sequenced from the same sample in a study of shared clonotypes between healthy human individuals. Profiled with immunoSEQ multiplex PCR; TCRdb holds only in-frame clones, not every one. The table shows 2 million to 2.5 million clones, with approximately 95% occurring only once. Sequenced: naive CD4+ T cells from PBMCs. The subset is: CD45RA+ positively selected. These receptors were obtained from a man aged 18 to 30 in good health. Some clones in this sample may be carry-over from other donors' samples.

This sequence joins TRBV10-3 and TRBJ2-5; D may be TRBD2 (6 bases). Germline CDR1 reads ENHRY; CDR2 reads SYGVKD. Trimming removed 10 bases from V and 3 bases from J, with 18 bases in between. The CDR3 contains 14 residues. CDR3 in amino acids: CATNRDFVEETQYF. For the CDR3, the DNA is TGTGCCACGAATCGGGACTTTGTCGAAGAGACCCAGTACTTC.

This sequence joins TRBV7-2 and TRBJ1-3; no clear D gene. Germline lookup yields CDR1 SGHTA and CDR2 FQGNSA. Trimming took 0 bases from V and 4 from J, leaving 7 bases between them. The CDR3 has 14 amino acids. CDR3 amino acids: CASSLAIGGNTIYF. DNA of the CDR3: TGTGCCAGCAGCTTAGCGATTGGCGGAAACACCATATATTTT.

This chain uses TRBV7-2 with TRBJ2-1, with TRBD2 identical over 7 bases. V lost 3 bases, J lost 5 bases, and 4 bases stayed unmatched. Germline CDR1 and CDR2: SGHTA and FQGNSA. The CDR3 covers 14 residues. The CDR3 nucleotides read TGTGCCAGCAGCTTGGAAGCGGGACACAATGAGCAGTTCTTC. It is translated as CASSLEAGHNEQFF.

V and J are TRBV10-3 and TRBJ1-5; the D is unclear. The CDR3 contains 14 residues. Trimming stripped 2 bases from V and 7 bases from J, with 12 bases between. Germline-derived CDR1 and CDR2 are ENHRY and SYGVKD. Here the CDR3 reads CAISEREGGQPQHF. The CDR3 DNA follows: TGTGCCATCAGTGAGAGGGAGGGTGGACAGCCCCAGCATTTT.

The chain joins TRBV2 to TRBJ1-5, with D possibly TRBD1 on 5 matching bases. Germline CDR1 reads SNHLY; CDR2 reads FYNNEI. Trimming removed 11 bases at V and 4 bases at J, with 15 bases between. The CDR3 spans 13 residues. The CDR3 DNA reads as TGTGCCGGGGGACCGGTGGGGAATCAGCCCCAGCATTTT. Its translation: CAGGPVGNQPQHF.

The chain carries TRBV29-1 and TRBJ2-1; 8 nucleotides line up with TRBD2. Looked up from germline, CDR1 is SQVTM and CDR2 is ANQGSEA. The CDR3 is 16 residues long. With 4 bases clipped from V and 7 bases from J, the junction kept 15 bases outside the gene matches. The CDR3 coding sequence is TGCAGCGTTGGGCGGGGCCGGACTAGCATATGGAATGAGCAGTTCTTC. The encoded protein is CSVGRGRTSIWNEQFF.

The gene calls are TRBV7-3 and TRBJ2-1, with TRBD2 as a possible D gene (6 bases). V was cut by 2 bases and J by 0 bases, with 11 bases left in between. Germline lookup yields CDR1 SGHTA and CDR2 FQGTGA. The CDR3 extends over 16 amino acids. CDR3 loop: CASSLSRGSSYNEQFF. In nucleotides, the CDR3 is TGTGCCAGCAGCTTATCGCGGGGTAGCTCCTACAATGAGCAGTTCTTC. Full variable domain (rest looked up from reference TRBV7-3 and TRBJ2-1): GAGVSQTPSNKVTEKGKYVELRCDPISGHTALYWYRQSLGQGPEFLIYFQGTGAADDSGLPNDRFFAVRPEGSVSTLKIQRTERGDSAVYLCASSLSRGSSYNEQFFGPGTRLTVL.

The chain has TRBV27 and TRBJ2-7, with TRBD1 as a possible D gene (6 bases). V was clipped by 6 bases and J by 1 base, with 16 bases between them. The CDR3 totals 15 residues. Germline V gene sequence: CDR1 MNHEY, CDR2 SMNVEV (reference sequence). CDR3 bases: TGTGCCAGCAGCCGAAGACAGGAGCTATCCTACGAGCAGTACTTC. This gives the protein CASSRRQELSYEQYF.

This clone appeared once. V and J are TRBV6-6 and TRBJ2-7; D gene ambiguous. The CDR3 loop spans 12 amino acids. Germline CDR1 is MNHNY and CDR2 is SVGAGI (reference sequence). Trimming removed 6 bases at V and 2 bases at J, with 8 bases between. CDR3 coding DNA: TGTGCCAGCAGCCGATCCCCCTACGAGCAGTACTTC. Encoded protein: CASSRSPYEQYF.

The chain uses TRBV6-1 and TRBJ2-7; D uncertain. In germline, CDR1 is MNHNS, CDR2 SASEGT. The V end was cut by 3 bases, the J end by 0 bases, with 9 bases between. The CDR3 is made up of 14 amino acids. CDR3 loop: CASSDSGSSYEQYF. The CDR3 DNA is TGTGCCAGCAGTGATTCCGGTAGCTCCTACGAGCAGTACTTC.

The V and J genes are TRBV7-2 and TRBJ2-1; possibly TRBD2 for D (6 bases). This CDR3 contains 14 residues. Germline CDR1 is SGHTA and CDR2 is FQGNSA. Trimming took 1 base from V and 9 from J, leaving 13 bases between them. The CDR3 protein is CASSLVNRGGEQFF. The CDR3 DNA sequence: TGTGCCAGCAGCTTAGTCAATAGGGGAGGTGAGCAGTTCTTC.

In its sample, this clone was seen once. The same CDR3 can be traced to other DNA sequences in this sample. This chain links TRBV18 with TRBJ2-5, with 7 bases identical to TRBD2. This CDR3 is built from 13 residues. Trimming took 3 bases from V and 4 from J; bases not matched to a gene: 2. Germline V CDR1 and CDR2: KGHSH, LQKENI. The CDR3 loop is CASSPGLRETQYF. The DNA for the CDR3 is TGTGCCAGCTCACCGGGACTAAGAGAGACCCAGTACTTC.

As concerns this clone: Other DNA sequences within the sample encode an identical CDR3. V usage is TRBV28 and J usage is TRBJ2-7, with TRBD1 matching 9 bases. With 5 bases clipped from V and 2 bases from J, the junction kept 7 bases outside the gene matches. This CDR3 has 15 amino acids. Per germline, CDR1 MDHEN and CDR2 SYDVKM. Here the CDR3 reads CASSAPGQGTYEQYF. Written as DNA, the CDR3 is TGTGCCAGCAGTGCGCCGGGACAGGGCACCTACGAGCAGTACTTC. The variable domain in full, completed from reference TRBV28 and TRBJ2-7, reads DVKVTQSSRYLVKRTGEKVFLECVQDMDHENMFWYRQDPGLGLRLIYFSYDVKMKEKGDIPEGYSVSREKKERFSLILESASTNQTSMYLCASSAPGQGTYEQYFGPGTRLTVT.

This chain joins TRBV5-6 and TRBJ2-5; TRBD2 is a possible D gene (6 bases). CDR1 SGHDT and CDR2 YYEEEE come from the germline V gene. Trimming took 4 bases from V and 1 from J, leaving 14 bases between them. CDR3 length: 15 amino acids. The CDR3 protein is CASSPGVYGQETQYF. CDR3 coding DNA: TGTGCCAGCAGCCCGGGGGTCTACGGCCAAGAGACCCAGTACTTC.

The sample holds one count of this clone. The chain couples TRBV30 to TRBJ2-7; 8 nucleotides match TRBD1. This CDR3 comprises 13 residues. V was pared by 4 bases and J by 5 bases, with 7 bases of the junction left unmatched. The V gene's germline CDR1 is GTSNPN and CDR2 SVGIG (reference sequence). The CDR3 loop reads CAWNDRGDHEQYF. The CDR3 nucleotides are TGTGCCTGGAATGACAGGGGTGACCACGAGCAGTACTTC.

The chain joins TRBV6-1 to TRBJ2-1; a weak D match, TRBD2 (6 bases). CDR1 and CDR2 from the germline V gene are MNHNS and SASEGT. Trimming took 6 bases from V and 0 from J, leaving 12 bases between them. The CDR3 is made up of 15 amino acids. Here the CDR3 reads CASRHLGGSYNEQFF. DNA for the CDR3: TGTGCCAGCAGACATTTGGGAGGCTCCTACAATGAGCAGTTCTTC.

This chain uses TRBV28 with TRBJ2-7; D is unresolved. Germline V lookup: CDR1 MDHEN, CDR2 SYDVKM. This CDR3 spans 11 amino acids. V lost 4 bases to trimming and J lost 4 bases, with 5 bases between them. This chain's CDR3 is CASSYKYEQYF. For the CDR3, the DNA is TGTGCCAGCAGTTACAAGTACGAGCAGTACTTC. The full variable domain, completed using reference TRBV28 and TRBJ2-7, is DVKVTQSSRYLVKRTGEKVFLECVQDMDHENMFWYRQDPGLGLRLIYFSYDVKMKEKGDIPEGYSVSREKKERFSLILESASTNQTSMYLCASSYKYEQYFGPGTRLTVT.

The chain joins TRBV28 to TRBJ2-2; D gene uncertain. The CDR3 loop spans 15 amino acids. V dropped 3 bases and J dropped 6 bases, with 14 bases sitting between them. Germline assignment: CDR1 MDHEN and CDR2 SYDVKM. CDR3 in DNA: TGTGCCAGCAGTTTTCACAACTCGGTCCCCGGGGAGCTGTTTTTT. Translated: CASSFHNSVPGELFF.

There are a few counts of this clone. The gene calls are TRBV28 and TRBJ1-1; D is ambiguous. The CDR3 is 16 residues long. V was trimmed by 0 bases and J by 0 bases, leaving 11 bases between them. The germline CDR1 and CDR2 sequences are MDHEN and SYDVKM. The CDR3 sequence: CASSLWEAAMNTEAFF. The CDR3 DNA is TGTGCCAGCAGTTTATGGGAGGCGGCTATGAACACTGAAGCTTTCTTT.

Concerning this clone itself: Other DNA variants within this sample encode the same CDR3. The genes are TRBV7-9 and TRBJ2-3; D not resolved. Between the trimmed V and J ends, which lost 1 base and 1 base, there was a span of 9 bases. There are 15 residues in the CDR3. Germline V lookup: CDR1 SEHNR, CDR2 FQNEAQ (reference sequence). The CDR3 loop is CASSLEGTGTDTQYF. The CDR3 DNA is TGTGCCAGCAGCTTAGAAGGAACGGGCACAGATACGCAGTATTTT.

This clone was found once. The J gene is TRBJ1-5, the V gene TRBV27, with D tentatively TRBD1 (5 bases). CDR3 length: 14 residues. Deletions cut 2 bases from V and 8 bases from J, with 13 bases between. Germline CDR1 is MNHEY and CDR2 is SMNVEV (reference sequence). The CDR3, as DNA: TGTGCCAGCAGTTTAGCTCGGGGGGGGGAGCCCCAGCATTTT. Translation: CASSLARGGEPQHF.

Worth noting for this clone: The same CDR3 also results from other DNA sequences found in this sample. This sequence joins TRBV28 and TRBJ2-7, with D maybe TRBD1 (5 bases). The CDR3 extends over 12 amino acids. V lost 5 bases, J lost 4 bases, and 9 bases lay in between. From germline, CDR1 is MDHEN and CDR2 SYDVKM. Written as DNA, the CDR3 is TGTGCCAGCAGTCCAGGGTGGTACGAGCAGTACTTC. Protein sequence: CASSPGWYEQYF.

The rearrangement links TRBV11-3 to TRBJ2-2, with D possibly TRBD2 on 5 matching bases. V lost 3 bases to trimming and J lost 7 bases, with 12 bases between them. CDR1 is SGHNT, CDR2 YENEEA, per germline. This CDR3 comprises 14 residues. CDR3 DNA sequence: TGTGCCAGCAGCTTGTGGCCCGGGGACGGGGAGCTGTTTTTT. It specifies CASSLWPGDGELFF.

The rearrangement links TRBV14 to TRBJ2-7; 12 bases map to TRBD1. CDR3 size: 16 residues. CDR1 is SGHDN, CDR2 FVKESK, per germline. J lost 5 bases, V lost 4 bases, and 9 bases had no gene match. This chain's CDR3 is CASSLNPGQGADEQYF. In DNA, the CDR3 is TGTGCCAGCAGCCTAAATCCGGGACAGGGGGCGGACGAGCAGTACTTC.